This entry lists 5 T cell receptor beta chains sequenced from one sample in a study of T cells after yellow fever vaccination. TCRdb ran MiXCR on the 5' RACE reads and lists one entry per CDR3 protein. The sample lists approximately 150,000 distinct CDR3 sequences, 7.7% occurring once. The specimen comprised CD4+ T cells sorted from PBMCs, sampled 5 days after the yellow fever booster vaccination. The receptors here all came from a man under 40 who received the YFV17D yellow fever vaccine.

V usage is TRBV12-3 or TRBV12-4 and J usage is TRBJ2-5, with no clear D. This CDR3 is 12 amino acids long. V lost 6 bases and J 1 base, leaving 6 bases between the germline ends. CDR3 DNA sequence: TGTGCCAGCAGAGTGGCCCAAGAGACCCAGTACTTC. It yields the protein CASRVAQETQYF.

This clonotype was detected ten times or more. The chain couples TRBV9 to TRBJ2-3; D unclear. Trimming took 0 bases from V and 2 from J, leaving 10 bases between them. In germline, CDR1 is SGDLS, CDR2 YYNGEE. The CDR3 has 15 amino acids. The CDR3 is CASSVVPQNTDTQYF. The CDR3 DNA follows: TGTGCCAGCAGCGTAGTCCCCCAGAACACAGATACGCAGTATTTT.

This clonotype was recorded many times. The V call is TRBV6-2 or TRBV6-3, the J call TRBJ2-1; D is tentatively TRBD1 or TRBD2 (5 bases each). The CDR3 extends over 15 amino acids. Trimming removed 6 bases at V and 4 bases at J, with 16 bases between. Germline CDR1 is MNHEY and CDR2 is SVGEGT. The CDR3 here is CASSREKGIYNEQFF. CDR3 nucleotide sequence: TGTGCCAGCAGCAGGGAGAAGGGTATTTACAATGAGCAGTTCTTC.

This clonotype was observed at least ten times. The germline gene is not matched at one end of the junction; a read error may be the cause. CDR3 residues: CASSLPAGEQFF. For the CDR3, the DNA is TGTGCTAGCAGCTTACCGGCGGGTGAGCAGTTCTTC. The chain employs TRBV7-7 and TRBJ2-1; D possibly corresponds to TRBD2 (5 bases). The CDR3 runs to 12 residues. Germline V gene sequence: CDR1 SSHAT, CDR2 FNYEAQ (reference sequence).

Points on this clonotype: This may arise from a read error, as a much more abundant clone is one base away. The CDR3 sequence is CASSLRGGFTWELFF. The CDR3 DNA reads as TGTGCCAGCAGCTTACGGGGGGGGTTCACCTGGGAGCTGTTTTTT. The chain carries TRBV7-8 and TRBJ2-2; TRBD2 aligns across 8 bases. The length of the CDR3 is 15 residues. Germline V gene data show CDR1 as SGHVS and CDR2 as FQNEAQ.